This T cell receptor beta chain is from a study of blood T cell repertoires in COVID-19. Study-level background: Acute and convalescent COVID-19 specimens originated in the United States, Italy and Spain. PBMCs, B-cell-depleted T cells, or T cells provided the cDNA or gDNA that made up the material.

Per the original data handling: Using reference gene primer amplification, nucleated cell counts were estimated. Sequencing used immunoSEQ multiplex PCR; TCRdb keeps in-frame clones, though not all of them. That table gives V, J and clone size, and the DNA gave D and trimming. The repertoire holds approximately 15,000 clones, with about 77% as singletons. The count of this clone is one. Germline assignment: CDR1 SGDLS and CDR2 YYNGEE. There are 16 residues in the CDR3. Trimming took 1 base from V and 2 from J, leaving 13 bases between them. This sequence was found in a human donor in a cohort sampled during active COVID-19. J is TRBJ2-1 and V is TRBV9; TRBD2 is a possible D gene (6 bases). Sequencing used peripheral blood. CDR3 protein: CASSVPPGTPYNEQFF. The CDR3 DNA sequence: TGTGCCAGCAGCGTACCTCCGGGGACTCCCTACAATGAGCAGTTCTTC. Full variable domain (remainder filled in from reference TRBV9 and TRBJ2-1): DSGVTQTPKHLITATGQRVTLRCSPRSGDLSVYWYQQSLDQGLQFLIQYYNGEERAKGNILERFSAQQFPDLHSELNLSSLELGDSALYFCASSVPPGTPYNEQFFGPGTRLTVL.